This T cell receptor beta chain was found in a study of identical twins. Overall study results and limits: Cross-sectional statistics, not tracking of the same donors, supported the conclusions.

TCRdb re-called the 5' RACE reads with MiXCR, one entry per CDR3 protein. Of hundreds of thousands of distinct CDR3 sequences in the sample, around 5.7% were seen once. The germline V gene encodes CDR1 SGHRS and CDR2 YFSETQ. The V and J ends lost 1 base and 2 bases respectively, with 6 bases between them. The CDR3 has 13 amino acids. This clonotype was found many times. Its antigen is unknown. There were only healthy Caucasians among the donors. The sequencing sample was made of naive T cells sorted from blood. This TCR came from a man younger than 30 in good health. The rearrangement links TRBV5-1 to TRBJ2-5; unclear D gene. For the CDR3, the DNA is TGCGCCAGCAGCTTGACGCATCAAGAGACCCAGTACTTC. It specifies CASSLTHQETQYF.